These 27 T cell receptor beta chains came from one sample sequenced in a study of blood T cells in healthy people across ages. A second PCR of 7 to 11 cycles used a sample-barcoded 5' primer and a J-beta primer mix. Each CDR3 protein gets one entry after TCRdb re-called the 5' RACE reads with MiXCR. The table records about 830,000 distinct CDR3 sequences, roughly 50% of them present only once. The sample was blood. Receptors were obtained from a man younger than 45 in good health.

This clonotype has a handful of counts. The genes are TRBV4-3 and TRBJ2-5, with no clear D. V was clipped by 4 bases and J by 5 bases, with 20 bases between them. This CDR3 contains 16 residues. Germline V gene lookup returns CDR1 LGHNA and CDR2 YSLEER. The CDR3, as DNA: TGCGCCAGCAGCCCGGGCTCCCCCCAGGAAGTCGAGACCCAGTACTTC. As protein: CASSPGSPQEVETQYF.

V is TRBV6-1 and J is TRBJ2-7; possible D gene TRBD2, 5 bases. Germline CDR1 reads MNHNS; CDR2 reads SASEGT. V was pared by 8 bases and J by 2 bases, with 19 bases between. This CDR3 region has 15 residues. CDR3 sequence (DNA): TGTGCCAGCTCCTCACTGAGCGGCAACACCTACGAGCAGTACTTC. Its translation is CASSSLSGNTYEQYF.

The chain is built from TRBV6-2 or TRBV6-3 and TRBJ2-3; 14 nucleotides align to TRBD2. Trimming cost V 0 bases and J 5 bases; bases outside gene matches: 7. The CDR3 is made up of 18 amino acids. CDR1 and CDR2 (germline): MNHEY, SVGEGT. In DNA, the CDR3 is TGTGCCAGCAGTTACTCGCCGGGACTAGCGGGAGCGGGAGATACGCAGTATTTT. Translating gives CASSYSPGLAGAGDTQYF.

The rearrangement uses TRBV10-2 and TRBJ2-5; 7 bases match TRBD2. The CDR3 sequence is 13 residues long. V gave up 6 bases and J gave up 4 bases; unmatched junction bases: 5. Germline lookup yields CDR1 WSHSY and CDR2 SAAADI. This CDR3 is CASRRGWGETQYF. The DNA of the CDR3 is TGCGCCAGCAGGCGGGGGTGGGGAGAGACCCAGTACTTC.

V usage is TRBV19 and J usage is TRBJ2-7; D unresolved. CDR3 length: 13 residues. In germline, CDR1 is LNHDA, CDR2 SQIVND (reference sequence). The ends were cut back, 3 bases at V and 6 bases at J, with 12 bases in the middle. The CDR3 DNA follows: TGTGCCAGTAGTATCGGTATAGCTCTCGAGCAGTACTTC. This translates into CASSIGIALEQYF.

The chain recombines TRBV7-2 with TRBJ2-3; D remains ambiguous. CDR1 and CDR2 (germline): SGHTA, FQGNSA. CDR3 size: 12 residues. V lost 3 bases and J lost 7, with 8 bases in between. The CDR3 DNA reads as TGTGCCAGCAGCTTGGTCGGTCATACGCAGTATTTT. Translating it yields CASSLVGHTQYF.

V usage is TRBV9 and J usage is TRBJ2-3; a weak D match, TRBD2 (6 bases). The germline V gene has CDR1 SGDLS and CDR2 YYNGEE. This CDR3 comprises 16 residues. Trimming shortened V by 3 bases and J by 2 bases, and 16 bases separated the two germline ends. CDR3 nucleotides: TGTGCCAGCAGCGCCGGGGCGGGATCCTTCACAGATACGCAGTATTTT. Translating gives CASSAGAGSFTDTQYF.

The CDR3 region is CSVTGVRETQYF. The CDR3 nucleotides read TGCAGTGTCACGGGTGTGAGGGAGACCCAGTACTTC. The chain carries TRBV20-1 and TRBJ2-5; the D is unclear. Germline V gives CDR1 DFQATT, CDR2 SNEGSKA (reference sequence). V lost 7 bases and J lost 5, with 14 bases in between. The CDR3 is made up of 12 amino acids.

This clonotype was found once. The genes are TRBV20-1 and TRBJ1-2; D is undetermined. V was cut by 1 base and J by 7 bases, with 16 bases left in between. The CDR3 runs 14 residues. Germline CDR1 and CDR2: DFQATT and SNEGSKA (reference sequence). CDR3 protein: CSARVGSIRGGYTF. In nucleotides, the CDR3 is TGCAGTGCTAGAGTGGGATCTATAAGAGGTGGCTACACCTTC.

A note on this clonotype: A junction end diverges from the germline sequence, so it may reflect a read error. The CDR3 sequence: CGSSLDRFNYGYTF. The CDR3 region has the DNA TGTGGCAGCAGCTTAGACAGATTTAACTATGGCTACACCTTC. The rearrangement links TRBV11-2 to TRBJ1-2, with D possibly being TRBD1 (5 bases). This CDR3 comprises 14 residues. Germline V CDR1 and CDR2: SGHAT, FQNNGV.

V and J are TRBV27 and TRBJ2-7; tentatively, D is TRBD1 (6 bases). Germline V gene sequence: CDR1 MNHEY, CDR2 SMNVEV (reference sequence). This CDR3 is 14 amino acids long. V shed 10 bases and J shed 0 bases, with 16 bases lying between them. The CDR3 protein is CAIPGTPSSYEQYF. In DNA form, the CDR3 reads TGTGCCATCCCCGGGACACCGAGCTCCTACGAGCAGTACTTC.

This chain connects TRBV4-1 to TRBJ1-2; TRBD1 aligns across 9 bases. The V segment lost 5 bases and the J segment 6 bases; nucleotides outside the gene matches: 16. CDR1 is MGHRA, CDR2 YSYEKL, per germline. The CDR3 loop spans 17 amino acids. CDR3 nucleotides: TGCGCCAGCAGCACTCGGGACAGGGTTATGAGGGGCGATGGCTACACCTTC. Its protein product is CASSTRDRVMRGDGYTF.

The chain has TRBV20-1 and TRBJ2-7, with D perhaps matching TRBD1 or TRBD2 (5 bases each). The CDR3 covers 14 residues. In germline, CDR1 is DFQATT, CDR2 SNEGSKA (reference sequence). The V end lost 0 bases, the J end lost 5 bases, and 14 bases lay between the germline ends. In DNA, the CDR3 is TGCAGTGCTAGAGATGGAGGACACCTCCACGAGCAGTACTTC. Its protein product is CSARDGGHLHEQYF.

The V gene is TRBV28, the J gene TRBJ2-7; 9 positions match TRBD2. This CDR3 is built from 14 residues. In germline, CDR1 is MDHEN, CDR2 SYDVKM. Trimming took 7 bases from V and 0 from J; bases not matched to a gene: 4. The CDR3 is CASISSGSSYEQYF. DNA for the CDR3: TGTGCCAGCATTAGTAGCGGGAGCTCCTACGAGCAGTACTTC. Filled out from reference TRBV28 and TRBJ2-7, the complete variable domain reads DVKVTQSSRYLVKRTGEKVFLECVQDMDHENMFWYRQDPGLGLRLIYFSYDVKMKEKGDIPEGYSVSREKKERFSLILESASTNQTSMYLCASISSGSSYEQYFGPGTRLTVT.

This clonotype was seen a few times. The genes are TRBV7-2 and TRBJ2-5, with a tentative D call TRBD2 (6 bases). The CDR3 sequence is 15 residues long. V was shortened by 5 bases and J by 5 bases, with 18 bases between the two germline ends. The germline V gene encodes CDR1 SGHTA and CDR2 FQGNSA. The CDR3 loop reads CASSPGGASDETQYF. The CDR3, as DNA: TGTGCCAGCAGCCCCGGAGGGGCTAGCGACGAGACCCAGTACTTC.

This chain uses TRBV20-1 with TRBJ2-7; D remains ambiguous. The V and J ends lost 3 bases and 2 bases respectively, with 11 bases between them. Germline CDR1 reads DFQATT; CDR2 reads SNEGSKA (reference sequence). The CDR3 sequence is 13 residues long. The DNA for the CDR3 is TGCAGTGCTAGGGCTAGTGAAACCTACGAGCAGTACTTC. It is translated as CSARASETYEQYF.

This clonotype was recorded once. The chain is built from TRBV10-2 and TRBJ1-2, with TRBD1 identical over 9 bases. From germline, CDR1 is WSHSY and CDR2 SAAADI. V was clipped by 7 bases and J by 8 bases; unmatched bases: 8. CDR3 length: 13 residues. CDR3 protein: CASMRDRARGYTF. DNA of the CDR3: TGCGCCAGCATGAGGGACAGGGCCCGGGGCTACACCTTC.

The chain has TRBV7-8 and TRBJ2-4; no clear D. The J call may be mistaken, given a closer DNA end match to TRBJ2-7. Germline CDR1 SGHVS, CDR2 FQNEAQ. The CDR3 covers 14 residues. The CDR3 sequence: CASSPSTATYEQYF. The CDR3 DNA follows: TGTGCCAGCAGCCCTTCGACCGCTACCTACGAGCAGTACTTC.

V is TRBV20-1 and J is TRBJ2-1, with TRBD2 matching over 7 bases. The germline V gene encodes CDR1 DFQATT and CDR2 SNEGSKA (reference sequence). V lost 5 bases to trimming and J lost 7 bases; unmatched junction nucleotides: 8. The CDR3 length is 13 residues. The CDR3 bases are TGCAGTGCTTTGTGGGGGGGTCCGAATGAGCAGTTCTTC. It is translated as CSALWGGPNEQFF.

A few counts support this clonotype. This sequence joins TRBV6-2 or TRBV6-3 and TRBJ1-1, with D perhaps matching TRBD1 (5 bases). The CDR3 spans 12 residues. The germline V gene encodes CDR1 MNHEY and CDR2 SVGEGT. The V end lost 11 bases, the J end lost 3 bases, and 13 bases lay between the germline ends. As DNA, the CDR3 is TGTGCCGCCGGGCCAGGGTACACTGAAGCTTTCTTT. It specifies CAAGPGYTEAFF.

V and J are TRBV7-2 and TRBJ1-5, with 8 bases aligning to TRBD1. Germline V CDR1 and CDR2: SGHTA, FQGNSA. The junction had 12 bases not matched to a gene; V was cut back by 4 bases and J by 4 bases. CDR3 length: 17 residues. The CDR3 here is CASSSSVPGQANQPQHF. In DNA form, the CDR3 reads TGTGCCAGCAGCTCCTCCGTCCCGGGACAGGCAAATCAGCCCCAGCATTTT. Combining the CDR3 with reference TRBV7-2 and TRBJ1-5 gives the whole variable domain GAGVSQSPSNKVTEKGKDVELRCDPISGHTALYWYRQSLGQGLEFLIYFQGNSAPDKSGLPSDRFSAERTGGSVSTLTIQRTQQEDSAVYLCASSSSVPGQANQPQHFGDGTRLSIL.

The V gene is TRBV5-1, the J gene TRBJ2-5; 12 positions agree with TRBD1. The CDR3 is 18 residues long. The germline CDR1 and CDR2 sequences are SGHRS and YFSETQ. The V gene end was trimmed by 2 bases and the J gene end by 5 bases; junction bases not matched to a gene: 13. The CDR3 sequence is CASSFNPGQGAILETQYF. The DNA of the CDR3 is TGCGCCAGCAGCTTCAACCCGGGACAGGGGGCGATTTTGGAGACCCAGTACTTC.

This clonotype was counted once. The chain joins TRBV20-1 to TRBJ2-4; D call uncertain. With the DNA end fitting TRBJ2-7 better, the J assignment may be wrong. The CDR3 has 12 residues. Germline-derived CDR1 and CDR2 are DFQATT and SNEGSKA (reference sequence). CDR3 sequence: CSARNGPTEQYF. CDR3 bases: TGCAGTGCTAGAAACGGCCCCACCGAGCAGTACTTC.

The genes are TRBV29-1 and TRBJ2-7; possible D gene TRBD2, 5 bases. There are 15 residues in the CDR3. The V gene's germline CDR1 is SQVTM and CDR2 ANQGSEA. Between the trimmed V and J ends, which lost 6 bases and 0 bases, there was a span of 18 bases. The CDR3 DNA follows: TGCAGCGTGACCCCAGACTATGCGAGCTCCTACGAGCAGTACTTC. Protein sequence: CSVTPDYASSYEQYF.

The V call is TRBV7-9, the J call TRBJ1-1, with 7 bases matching TRBD1. V shed 4 bases and J 11 bases; nucleotides not matched to a gene: 7. Germline loops: CDR1 SEHNR, CDR2 FQNEAQ (reference sequence). CDR3 size: 12 residues. CDR3 amino acids: CASSSGGWNAFF. Here the CDR3 DNA reads TGTGCCAGCAGCTCAGGGGGATGGAATGCTTTCTTT.

V gene TRBV10-3 combines with J gene TRBJ2-2, with 8 bases identical to TRBD1. The CDR3 runs to 16 residues. Trimming cost V 4 bases and J 4 bases; bases outside gene matches: 8. Germline V gene data show CDR1 as ENHRY and CDR2 as SYGVKD. The CDR3 region is CAISGPRTGSTGELFF. In nucleotides, the CDR3 is TGTGCCATCAGTGGGCCTCGGACAGGGTCCACCGGGGAGCTGTTTTTT.

In regard to this clonotype: Mismatch with germline at one junction end may stem from a read error. The chain carries TRBV7-2 and TRBJ2-5; 7 nucleotides align to TRBD1. Germline V gene lookup returns CDR1 SGHTA and CDR2 FQGNSA. CDR3 length equals 15 residues. The CDR3 is CASTPLTGERETRYF. The CDR3 coding sequence is TGTGCCAGCACCCCCCTTACAGGGGAGAGGGAGACCCGGTACTTC.